One sample yielded the 15 T cell receptor beta chains listed below, sequenced in a study of identical twins. MiXCR, run by TCRdb on the 5' RACE reads, gives a single entry per CDR3 protein. In the table there are about 290,000 distinct CDR3 sequences, roughly 9.7% of which are singletons. The same sample was also studied in work on yellow fever vaccine responses in identical twins.

What was sequenced was CD8+ T cells sorted from blood. The receptors were gathered from a woman aged 18-35 years in good health.

The chain combines TRBV7-8 with TRBJ2-7, with no clear D. The CDR3 has 14 amino acids. Trimming left V 5 bases short and J 0 bases short, with 11 bases between. Germline V gives CDR1 SGHVS, CDR2 FQNEAQ. The CDR3 DNA sequence: TGTGCCAGCAGCCCAGGATGGAGCTCCTACGAGCAGTACTTC. Translated: CASSPGWSSYEQYF. Filled out from reference TRBV7-8 and TRBJ2-7, the complete variable domain reads GAGVSQSPRYKVAKRGQDVALRCDPISGHVSLFWYQQALGQGPEFLTYFQNEAQLDKSGLPSDRFFAERPEGSVSTLKIQRTQQEDSAVYLCASSPGWSSYEQYFGPGTRLTVT.

This clonotype has a count of ten or more. V usage is TRBV7-9 and J usage is TRBJ2-7, with 7 positions matching TRBD1. CDR1 is SEHNR, CDR2 FQNEAQ, per germline (reference sequence). The CDR3 loop spans 14 amino acids. Trimming cost V 5 bases and J 2 bases; bases outside gene matches: 6. CDR3 in amino acids: CASSERDSAYEQYF. CDR3 bases: TGTGCCAGCAGCGAACGGGACAGCGCCTACGAGCAGTACTTC.

This clonotype was seen a few times. V gene TRBV21-1 combines with J gene TRBJ2-3; the D call of TRBD1 is as the table states it, not checked on the DNA. TRBV21-1 is reported as a pseudogene. This CDR3 has 15 amino acids. The CDR3 spells CASSKGGSGADTQYF. DNA of the CDR3: TGTGCCAGCAGCAAAGGGGGCTCAGGGGCAGATACGCAGTATTTT.

This clonotype came up a few times. V and J are TRBV7-8 and TRBJ2-1, with 9 bases lining up with TRBD2. With 1 base clipped from V and 7 bases from J, the junction kept 5 bases outside the gene matches. Germline CDR1 is SGHVS and CDR2 is FQNEAQ. The CDR3 length is 15 residues. The CDR3 spells CASSLVGGGANEQFF. Here the CDR3 DNA reads TGTGCCAGCAGCTTAGTTGGCGGGGGGGCAAATGAGCAGTTCTTC. The full variable domain, rest sourced from reference TRBV7-8 and TRBJ2-1, is GAGVSQSPRYKVAKRGQDVALRCDPISGHVSLFWYQQALGQGPEFLTYFQNEAQLDKSGLPSDRFFAERPEGSVSTLKIQRTQQEDSAVYLCASSLVGGGANEQFFGPGTRLTVL.

This clonotype appeared many times. This chain connects TRBV7-9 to TRBJ2-7; TRBD1 matches 7 bases. The V gene end was trimmed by 2 bases and the J gene end by 1 base; junction bases not matched to a gene: 8. Germline V gene sequence: CDR1 SEHNR, CDR2 FQNEAQ (reference sequence). The CDR3 is 16 residues long. Here the CDR3 reads CASSLIRDSTSYEQYF. In DNA form, the CDR3 reads TGTGCCAGCAGCTTAATTAGGGACAGCACATCCTACGAGCAGTACTTC.

Only a few counts were recorded for this clonotype. The CDR3, as DNA: TGCGCCAGCAGCCAAGATCTTTCAGGGGGGGACTATGGCTACACCTTC. This gives the protein CASSQDLSGGDYGYTF. The chain uses TRBV4-1 and TRBJ1-2, with 7 bases identical to TRBD1. This CDR3 is built from 16 residues. V gave up 0 bases and J gave up 3 bases; unmatched junction bases: 7. The V gene's germline CDR1 is MGHRA and CDR2 YSYEKL.

V is TRBV6-5 and J is TRBJ2-1; D gene unclear. The germline gives CDR1 MNHEY, CDR2 SVGAGI. The CDR3 loop spans 14 amino acids. V lost 2 bases and J 4 bases, leaving 9 bases between the germline ends. DNA of the CDR3: TGTGCCAGCAGTTACCGAGCAGATTACAATGAGCAGTTCTTC. It codes for CASSYRADYNEQFF.

Worth noting for this clonotype: This may come from a read error, since a much larger clone is one base off. This sequence joins TRBV29-1 and TRBJ2-1, with D unresolved. This CDR3 comprises 11 residues. Germline V lookup: CDR1 SQVTM, CDR2 ANQGSEA. CDR3 nucleotides: TGCAGCGTTACCCCCTACAATGAGCCGTTCTTC. It yields the protein CSVTPYNEPFF.

This clonotype was counted at least ten times. The CDR3 reads CASSEPPQETQYF. In DNA form, the CDR3 reads TGTGCCAGCAGCGAGCCCCCCCAAGAGACCCAGTACTTC. This chain uses TRBV9 with TRBJ2-5; no reliable D call. The CDR3 extends over 13 amino acids. Looked up from germline, CDR1 is SGDLS and CDR2 is YYNGEE. V lost 3 bases to trimming and J lost 1 base, with 7 bases between them.

This clonotype was observed a handful of times. The chain has TRBV29-1 and TRBJ1-1; the D is unclear. CDR3 length: 11 amino acids. Germline lookup yields CDR1 SQVTM and CDR2 ANQGSEA. The V end was cut by 3 bases, the J end by 3 bases, with 5 bases between. CDR3 protein: CSVDTYTEAFF. DNA of the CDR3: TGCAGCGTTGACACCTACACTGAAGCTTTCTTT.

J is TRBJ1-1 and V is TRBV2, with TRBD1 identical over 7 bases. Germline V gene lookup returns CDR1 SNHLY and CDR2 FYNNEI. V shed 9 bases and J 0 bases; nucleotides not matched to a gene: 4. This CDR3 is 13 amino acids long. The CDR3 region is CASPGQLNTEAFF. In DNA, the CDR3 is TGTGCCAGTCCGGGACAGCTGAACACTGAAGCTTTCTTT.

This chain connects TRBV5-6 to TRBJ2-1; D is possibly TRBD2 (5 bases). The germline V and J ends were trimmed by 1 base and 4 bases, with 15 bases remaining between them. The germline CDR1 and CDR2 sequences are SGHDT and YYEEEE. The CDR3 has 16 amino acids. Written as DNA, the CDR3 is TGTGCCAGCAGCTTGCCTCACCCGGAGGCTTACAATGAGCAGTTCTTC. Translated: CASSLPHPEAYNEQFF.

This clonotype was seen repeatedly, ten times or more. The rearrangement links TRBV29-1 to TRBJ2-5, with no clear D. Trimming took off 4 bases at V and 2 bases at J, with 8 bases between the two ends. Germline CDR1 and CDR2: SQVTM and ANQGSEA. CDR3 length: 12 amino acids. The CDR3, as DNA: TGCAGCGTTGTTGACGGACAAGAGACCCAGTACTTC. It is translated as CSVVDGQETQYF. The variable domain in full, with the rest retrieved from reference TRBV29-1 and TRBJ2-5, is SAVISQKPSRDICQRGTSLTIQCQVDSQVTMMFWYRQQPGQSLTLIATANQGSEATYESGFVIDKFPISRPNLTFSTLTVSNMSPEDSSIYLCSVVDGQETQYFGPGTRLLVL.

The V gene is TRBV28, the J gene TRBJ2-2; D call uncertain. There are 13 residues in the CDR3. Germline V CDR1 and CDR2: MDHEN, SYDVKM. The chain's CDR3 is CVAMSLNTGELFF. The CDR3 nucleotides are TGTGTGGCTATGTCCCTTAACACCGGGGAGCTGTTTTTT.

This clonotype has a single count. The chain is built from TRBV10-3 and TRBJ2-7, with D maybe TRBD1 (6 bases). V was pared by 10 bases and J by 5 bases, with 15 bases between. The germline V gene encodes CDR1 ENHRY and CDR2 SYGVKD. This CDR3 has 12 residues. This CDR3 reads CATAGEMDEQYF. CDR3 DNA: TGTGCCACTGCAGGGGAAATGGACGAGCAGTACTTC.